Following are 27 T cell receptor beta chains from one sample sequenced in a study of blood T cell repertoires in COVID-19. The protocol was immunoSEQ multiplex PCR, while the TCRdb copy is restricted to in-frame clones and leaves out a portion. The sample contains tens of thousands of clones, about four fifths of which appear only once. Sequenced: peripheral blood. These receptors were taken from an elderly woman with active or convalescent COVID-19.

V and J are TRBV24-1 and TRBJ2-1, with 9 nucleotides matching TRBD2. Germline values: CDR1 KGHDR, CDR2 SFDVKD. J lost 4 bases, V lost 0 bases, and 3 bases had no gene match. The CDR3 is 16 amino acids. The CDR3 nucleotides are TGTGCCACCAGTGATTTGCGCGGGGGGGATTACAATGAGCAGTTCTTC. Translating it yields CATSDLRGGDYNEQFF.

This chain connects TRBV4-3 to TRBJ2-7; TRBD1 aligns across 7 bases. There are 16 residues in the CDR3. J gave up 4 bases and V 0 bases, and 9 bases lay outside the gene matches. CDR1 is LGHNA and CDR2 is YSLEER in the germline V gene. CDR3 sequence reads: CASSQDEGAGWYEQYF. The CDR3 DNA reads as TGCGCCAGCAGCCAAGATGAGGGGGCAGGGTGGTACGAGCAGTACTTC.

This clone turned up a few times. This rearrangement joins TRBV5-4 to TRBJ2-2, with a weak D call TRBD2 (6 bases). Trimming left V 2 bases short and J 4 bases short, with 15 bases between. Germline lookup yields CDR1 SGHNT and CDR2 YYREEE (reference sequence). The CDR3 is 16 residues long. CDR3 loop: CASSFAGGWSTGELFF. CDR3 DNA: TGTGCCAGCAGCTTCGCCGGGGGATGGTCCACCGGGGAGCTGTTTTTT.

This sequence joins TRBV7-9 and TRBJ1-1; no clear D. The V and J ends lost 5 bases and 6 bases respectively, with 13 bases between them. The length of the CDR3 is 13 residues. Looked up from germline, CDR1 is SEHNR and CDR2 is FQNEAQ (reference sequence). CDR3 in amino acids: CASSHAGWPEAFF. The DNA of the CDR3 is TGTGCCAGCAGCCATGCGGGGTGGCCTGAAGCTTTCTTT.

The J gene is TRBJ1-5, the V gene TRBV2; 7 nucleotides match TRBD1. CDR3 length: 14 amino acids. The germline V gene encodes CDR1 SNHLY and CDR2 FYNNEI. The V gene end was trimmed by 7 bases and the J gene end by 2 bases; junction bases not matched to a gene: 5. CDR3 amino acids: CASNRQGGNQPQHF. In DNA form, the CDR3 reads TGTGCCAGCAATAGACAGGGAGGCAATCAGCCCCAGCATTTT.

The rearrangement uses TRBV7-9 and TRBJ2-2, with TRBD1 identical over 10 bases. Unmatched junction bases numbered 3, after V lost 3 bases and J lost 5 bases. The CDR3 contains 15 residues. Germline CDR1 SEHNR, CDR2 FQNEAQ (reference sequence). CDR3 amino acids: CASSFPGQGTGELFF. The CDR3 nucleotides read TGTGCCAGCAGCTTTCCGGGACAGGGGACCGGGGAGCTGTTTTTT. Full variable domain (missing parts from reference TRBV7-9 and TRBJ2-2): DTGVSQNPRHKITKRGQNVTFRCDPISEHNRLYWYRQTLGQGPEFLTYFQNEAQLEKSRLLSDRFSAERPKGSFSTLEIQRTEQGDSAMYLCASSFPGQGTGELFFGEGSRLTVL.

V gene TRBV21-1 combines with J gene TRBJ2-7; whether TRBD2, the table's D call, matches the DNA was not checked. TRBV21-1 is a listed pseudogene. The CDR3 sequence is 14 residues long. CDR3 DNA sequence: TGTGCCAGCAGAACCCGGAGGGAATTCTACGAGCAGTACTTC. This encodes CASRTRREFYEQYF.

The chain links TRBV4-1 to TRBJ1-6, with D perhaps matching TRBD1 (6 bases). V lost 1 base and J lost 7, with 11 bases in between. This CDR3 has 15 residues. CDR1 is MGHRA and CDR2 is YSYEKL in the germline V gene. DNA for the CDR3: TGCGCCAGCAGCCAAGCGCAGGGGACAAATTCACCCCTCCACTTT. Its translation: CASSQAQGTNSPLHF.

This chain joins TRBV28 and TRBJ1-2; D remains ambiguous. Deletions cut 4 bases from V and 2 bases from J, with 11 bases between. Germline CDR1 MDHEN, CDR2 SYDVKM. The CDR3 sequence is 14 residues long. DNA of the CDR3: TGTGCCAGCAGTTGGGCAGGCCAAAACTATGGCTACACCTTC. Residues: CASSWAGQNYGYTF.

The chain combines TRBV3-1 (or the pseudogene TRBV3-2) with TRBJ1-3; tentatively, D is TRBD1 (5 bases). V was trimmed by 1 base and J by 4 bases, leaving 8 bases between them. The CDR3 extends over 14 amino acids. Germline CDR1 reads LGHDT; CDR2 reads YNNKEL (reference sequence). CDR3 coding DNA: TGTGCCAGCAGCCAAGGCAGGGCGGGAAACACCATATATTTT. The encoded protein is CASSQGRAGNTIYF.

The V gene is TRBV19, the J gene TRBJ1-3, with 9 bases lining up with TRBD1. The V segment lost 4 bases and the J segment 4 bases; nucleotides outside the gene matches: 14. The CDR3 consists of 18 residues. Germline V lookup: CDR1 LNHDA, CDR2 SQIVND (reference sequence). The CDR3, as DNA: TGTGCCAGTAGTAACCCTCCGGGACAGGGTTATTCAGGAAACACCATATATTTT. Its protein product is CASSNPPGQGYSGNTIYF.

This chain uses TRBV5-1 with TRBJ1-1, with D perhaps matching TRBD1 (5 bases). V gave up 0 bases and J gave up 4 bases, with 16 bases separating them. Germline assignment: CDR1 SGHRS and CDR2 YFSETQ. CDR3 length: 16 amino acids. The chain's CDR3 is CASSLEIWGVFTEAFF. The DNA for the CDR3 is TGCGCCAGCAGCTTGGAGATTTGGGGGGTCTTCACTGAAGCTTTCTTT.

The rearrangement uses TRBV11-3 and TRBJ2-5; a weak D match, TRBD2 (7 bases). CDR1 and CDR2 (germline): SGHNT, YENEEA. V was cut by 5 bases and J by 5 bases, with 18 bases left in between. The CDR3 is 15 amino acids. The DNA for the CDR3 is TGTGCCAGCAGCCAGAGGGGGGGCCCGGAGGAGACCCAGTACTTC. As protein: CASSQRGGPEETQYF.

This chain's CDR3 is CASTPSVGQETQYF. The CDR3 bases are TGTGCCAGCACCCCTAGCGTTGGCCAAGAGACCCAGTACTTC. J is TRBJ2-5 and V is TRBV3-1 (or the pseudogene TRBV3-2), with a weak D call TRBD2 (6 bases). The germline V and J ends were trimmed by 7 bases and 1 base, with 13 bases remaining between them. This CDR3 is built from 14 residues. CDR1 is LGHDT and CDR2 is YNNKEL in the germline V gene (reference sequence).

The J gene is TRBJ1-5, the V gene TRBV30; no definite D call. Germline CDR1 GTSNPN, CDR2 SVGIG (reference sequence). The ends were cut back, 3 bases at V and 5 bases at J, with 14 bases in the middle. The CDR3 runs to 14 residues. CDR3 sequence (DNA): TGTGCCTGGAGCCCCGAGCTAACTTATCAGCCCCAGCATTTT. As protein: CAWSPELTYQPQHF.

The rearrangement links TRBV7-8 to TRBJ1-5; 7 bases fit TRBD1. The germline CDR1 and CDR2 sequences are SGHVS and FQNEAQ. The CDR3 loop spans 15 amino acids. V shed 5 bases, J shed 5 bases, and the junction held 9 bases outside the gene matches. The CDR3 reads CASSATRDSYQPQHF. The CDR3 region has the DNA TGTGCCAGCAGCGCGACCCGGGACAGCTATCAGCCCCAGCATTTT.

The rearrangement uses TRBV7-9 and TRBJ2-3; 9 bases are shared with TRBD2. The CDR3 contains 18 residues. V gave up 1 base and J gave up 4 bases; unmatched junction bases: 12. Per the germline V gene, CDR1 is SEHNR and CDR2 is FQNEAQ (reference sequence). Written as DNA, the CDR3 is TGTGCCAGCAGCTTAGGGTGGCGGGGGGGCTCCTTCGCAGATACGCAGTATTTT. Translating gives CASSLGWRGGSFADTQYF.

The chain employs TRBV6-1 and TRBJ1-1; D ambiguous. The CDR3 consists of 14 residues. Germline-derived CDR1 and CDR2 are MNHNS and SASEGT. V lost 3 bases and J 5 bases, leaving 13 bases between the germline ends. The CDR3 DNA sequence: TGTGCCAGCAGTGACGACCTGCGGTTAACTGAAGCTTTCTTT. Translating gives CASSDDLRLTEAFF.

This chain links TRBV15 with TRBJ2-5; weak D call: TRBD2 (6 bases). Germline V CDR1 and CDR2: LNHNV, YYDKDF (reference sequence). V was cut by 1 base and J by 2 bases, with 14 bases left in between. The CDR3 totals 16 residues. The CDR3 region has the DNA TGTGCCACCAGCAGAGGCGCGGGGTCCAGGCAAGAGACCCAGTACTTC. Its protein product is CATSRGAGSRQETQYF.

The genes are TRBV4-3 and TRBJ1-4; 7 bases agree with TRBD1. The CDR3 contains 19 residues. J gave up 0 bases and V 1 base, and 11 bases lay outside the gene matches. CDR1 is LGHNA and CDR2 is YSLEER in the germline V gene. CDR3 amino acids: CASSQAPRTGLATNEKLFF. The CDR3 nucleotides are TGCGCCAGCAGCCAAGCCCCTCGGACAGGCCTTGCAACTAATGAAAAACTGTTTTTT.

The V and J genes are TRBV7-2 and TRBJ2-5, with TRBD1 matching over 10 bases. The germline V gene encodes CDR1 SGHTA and CDR2 FQGNSA. Unmatched junction bases numbered 10, after V lost 5 bases and J lost 4 bases. This CDR3 spans 16 amino acids. DNA of the CDR3: TGTGCCAGCAGCCCCTACGGACAGGGGGGATTAGAGACCCAGTACTTC. Encoded protein: CASSPYGQGGLETQYF.

This chain links TRBV19 with TRBJ1-5; no reliable D call. CDR1 is LNHDA and CDR2 is SQIVND in the germline V gene (reference sequence). This CDR3 region has 16 residues. V lost 3 bases, J lost 3 bases, and 15 bases lay in between. The CDR3 spells CASSIANYGSNQPQHF. The CDR3 DNA reads TGTGCCAGTAGTATCGCGAACTACGGATCCAATCAGCCCCAGCATTTT.

The chain joins TRBV2 to TRBJ1-1, with a tentative D call TRBD1 (5 bases). V gave up 10 bases and J gave up 5 bases, with 17 bases separating them. Germline V CDR1 and CDR2: SNHLY, FYNNEI. CDR3 length: 13 amino acids. The CDR3 loop is CATGGRVRTEAFF. CDR3 nucleotide sequence: TGTGCCACCGGGGGGAGGGTGCGAACTGAAGCTTTCTTT.

The rearrangement links TRBV12-3 or TRBV12-4 to TRBJ2-3, with D unresolved. This CDR3 has 11 amino acids. V was clipped by 8 bases and J by 5 bases, with 8 bases between them. The CDR3 DNA is TGTGCCAGCGAAACCGGAGATACGCAGTATTTT. Its translation: CASETGDTQYF.

The chain has TRBV2 and TRBJ2-7; D may be TRBD1 (6 bases). Trimming removed 10 bases at V and 4 bases at J, with 17 bases between. Per the germline V gene, CDR1 is SNHLY and CDR2 is FYNNEI. The CDR3 covers 13 residues. The CDR3, as DNA: TGTGCCAATAGCCTGGACAGTTCGTACGAGCAGTACTTC. It specifies CANSLDSSYEQYF.

The chain couples TRBV24-1 to TRBJ2-7, with 7 bases identical to TRBD1. The V segment lost 3 bases and the J segment 2 bases; nucleotides outside the gene matches: 12. CDR3 size: 17 residues. CDR1 and CDR2 (germline): KGHDR, SFDVKD. The CDR3: CATSDLNSGQRAYEQYF. DNA of the CDR3: TGTGCCACCAGTGATCTAAACTCGGGACAGAGGGCCTACGAGCAGTACTTC.

V and J are TRBV5-1 and TRBJ2-2, with a tentative D call TRBD1 (5 bases). The CDR3 spans 14 residues. Germline values: CDR1 SGHRS, CDR2 YFSETQ. Trimming stripped 0 bases from V and 4 bases from J, with 7 bases between. CDR3 nucleotide sequence: TGCGCCAGCAGCTTGGGACAGACCACCGGGGAGCTGTTTTTT. It specifies CASSLGQTTGELFF.